The 22 T cell receptor beta chains below were found in one sample sequenced in a study of spatial heterogeneity in lung cancer. Overall study findings and caveats: Expanded alpha and beta TCR counts within tumors tracked tumor mutation counts.

Time point specified: sample taken at primary tumor resection. TCRdb reprocessed the 5' RACE reads via MiXCR and lists one record per CDR3 protein. This table holds under 6,000 distinct CDR3 sequences, roughly 7.4% found once. Their antigens are not known. The specimen was lung tumor tissue, collected at surgery. The receptors derive from a male donor with early-stage non-small cell lung cancer.

This chain links TRBV20-1 with TRBJ2-1, with D perhaps TRBD2 (5 bases). Germline loops: CDR1 DFQATT, CDR2 SNEGSKA (reference sequence). The CDR3 spans 12 residues. V gave up 3 bases and J gave up 3 bases, with 6 bases separating them. The CDR3 protein is CSASGNYNEQFF. Here the CDR3 DNA reads TGCAGTGCTAGCGGGAACTACAATGAGCAGTTCTTC.

This clonotype appeared many times. The chain uses TRBV27 and TRBJ2-3; 9 bases are a match to TRBD1. The CDR3 is made up of 12 amino acids. From germline, CDR1 is MNHEY and CDR2 SMNVEV (reference sequence). Losses at the gene ends were 7 bases for V and 5 bases for J; bases not matched to a gene: 1. The CDR3 sequence is CASTDRGDTQYF. For the CDR3, the DNA is TGTGCCAGCACGGACAGGGGAGATACGCAGTATTTT.

This clonotype was counted at least ten times. This rearrangement joins TRBV9 to TRBJ2-5; possibly TRBD2 for D (6 bases). V shed 0 bases and J shed 5 bases, with 14 bases lying between them. CDR1 and CDR2 from the germline V gene are SGDLS and YYNGEE. The CDR3 is 15 residues long. The CDR3: CASSVGSRAGETQYF. CDR3 coding DNA: TGTGCCAGCAGCGTAGGCAGCCGTGCGGGGGAGACCCAGTACTTC.

In this sample, this clonotype turned up many times. The rearrangement links TRBV7-2 to TRBJ2-5; 9 nucleotides match TRBD1. Trimming at V came to 4 bases and at J to 3 bases, leaving 3 bases not matched to a gene. This CDR3 contains 14 residues. From germline, CDR1 is SGHTA and CDR2 FQGNSA. The CDR3 DNA reads as TGTGCCAGCAGCTCTGGACAGGGGAAAGAGACCCAGTACTTC. The encoded protein is CASSSGQGKETQYF. Full variable domain (missing parts from reference TRBV7-2 and TRBJ2-5): GAGVSQSPSNKVTEKGKDVELRCDPISGHTALYWYRQSLGQGLEFLIYFQGNSAPDKSGLPSDRFSAERTGGSVSTLTIQRTQQEDSAVYLCASSSGQGKETQYFGPGTRLLVL.

In its sample, this clonotype is medium-sized. The chain is built from TRBV7-2 and TRBJ2-5, with D perhaps matching TRBD1 or TRBD2 (5 bases each). The germline V gene encodes CDR1 SGHTA and CDR2 FQGNSA. Trimming took off 4 bases at V and 1 base at J, with 7 bases between the two ends. The CDR3 runs to 13 residues. The chain's CDR3 is CASSSGAQETQYF. CDR3 nucleotides: TGTGCCAGCAGCTCCGGGGCCCAAGAGACCCAGTACTTC.

This clonotype was counted ten times or more. J is TRBJ1-2 and V is TRBV29-1, with 9 positions matching TRBD1. CDR1 is SQVTM, CDR2 ANQGSEA, per germline. V lost 4 bases, J lost 4 bases, and 7 bases stayed unmatched. The CDR3 length is 14 residues. DNA of the CDR3: TGCAGCGTTGCCCCCGGGACAGGGTCCTATGGCTACACCTTC. It codes for CSVAPGTGSYGYTF.

By share, this clonotype ranks as medium-sized. The rearrangement uses TRBV12-3 or TRBV12-4 and TRBJ1-5, with 8 bases identical to TRBD1. The ends lost 6 bases at V and 4 bases at J; junction bases unmatched: 8. The CDR3 runs 15 residues. Here the CDR3 reads CASRDGQGGNQPQHF. CDR3 nucleotide sequence: TGTGCCAGCAGGGACGGACAGGGAGGGAATCAGCCCCAGCATTTT.

As to this clonotype: Relative to the germline gene, one junction end is altered; a read error may explain this. The chain combines TRBV7-2 with TRBJ2-3; D is perhaps TRBD1 (6 bases). CDR3 length: 15 amino acids. In germline, CDR1 is SGHTA, CDR2 FQGNSA. The CDR3 spells CASGLVGQRTDTQYF. The CDR3 nucleotides are TGTGCCAGCGGCTTAGTAGGACAGCGCACAGATACGCAGTATTTT.

This chain uses TRBV7-2 with TRBJ1-5, with 9 positions matching TRBD1. This CDR3 is 14 amino acids long. The V gene's germline CDR1 is SGHTA and CDR2 FQGNSA. J gave up 7 bases and V 5 bases, and 6 bases lay outside the gene matches. CDR3 coding DNA: TGTGCCAGCAGCCCGACAGGGGGAGTCCAGCCCCAGCATTTT. Translated: CASSPTGGVQPQHF.

There are many counts of this clonotype. The V and J genes are TRBV27 and TRBJ2-1; D may be TRBD2 (5 bases). V was pared by 2 bases and J by 4 bases, with 9 bases between. Germline V gene sequence: CDR1 MNHEY, CDR2 SMNVEV (reference sequence). The CDR3 loop spans 14 amino acids. The CDR3 DNA follows: TGTGCCAGCAGTTTAGGAGGCAGTTACAATGAGCAGTTCTTC. Protein: CASSLGGSYNEQFF.

This clonotype is labeled medium-sized. The chain combines TRBV5-1 with TRBJ1-4; D might be TRBD1 (6 bases). V was shortened by 0 bases and J by 8 bases, with 11 bases between the two germline ends. This CDR3 comprises 14 residues. Germline V gives CDR1 SGHRS, CDR2 YFSETQ. This CDR3 reads CASSLGGLGEKLFF. CDR3 in DNA: TGCGCCAGCAGCTTGGGGGGGCTTGGCGAAAAACTGTTTTTT. The full variable domain, in which reference TRBV5-1 and TRBJ1-4 provide the parts outside the CDR3, is KAGVTQTPRYLIKTRGQQVTLSCSPISGHRSVSWYQQTPGQGLQFLFEYFSETQRNKGNFPGRFSGRQFSNSRSEMNVSTLELGDSALYLCASSLGGLGEKLFFGSGTQLSVL.

This chain links TRBV7-2 with TRBJ2-3; 10 bases are a match to TRBD2. Trimming at V came to 3 bases and at J to 11 bases, leaving 11 bases not matched to a gene. This CDR3 has 15 residues. In germline, CDR1 is SGHTA, CDR2 FQGNSA. The CDR3 loop reads CASSFKSGGASGQYF. CDR3 nucleotide sequence: TGTGCCAGCAGCTTCAAAAGCGGGGGGGCCTCTGGGCAGTATTTT.

Many counts were recorded for this clonotype. The V and J genes are TRBV7-6 and TRBJ2-1; TRBD1 matches at 7 bases. The germline V gene has CDR1 SGHVS and CDR2 FNYEAQ. The CDR3 extends over 14 amino acids. Trimming took 2 bases from V and 3 from J; bases not matched to a gene: 1. The CDR3 DNA reads TGTGCCAGCAGCTTAAACAGGGGCTACAATGAGCAGTTCTTC. It is translated as CASSLNRGYNEQFF.

This clonotype was seen more than once but under ten times. The missing conserved phenylalanine or tryptophan at the end of this CDR3 makes a read error likely. The DNA of the CDR3 is TGTGCCAGCAGTTTAGGGGGGCGGGACGAGCAGTACTCC. Translating it yields CASSLGGRDEQYS. The rearrangement joins TRBV28 to TRBJ2-7; D is tentatively TRBD1 or TRBD2 (6 bases each). CDR3 size: 13 residues. Trimming stripped 2 bases from V and 5 bases from J, with 10 bases between. Per the germline V gene, CDR1 is MDHEN and CDR2 is SYDVKM.

This clonotype was counted many times. The rearrangement uses TRBV7-2 and TRBJ1-1, with D unresolved. Germline V gene lookup returns CDR1 SGHTA and CDR2 FQGNSA. V lost 0 bases to trimming and J lost 3 bases, with 5 bases between them. The length of the CDR3 is 13 residues. The CDR3 region is CASSLALDTEAFF. In DNA, the CDR3 is TGTGCCAGCAGCTTAGCGTTAGACACTGAAGCTTTCTTT.

This clonotype turned up a few times. The CDR3 reads CSVGTSGHNEQFF. As DNA, the CDR3 is TGCAGCGTGGGGACTAGCGGTCACAATGAGCAGTTCTTC. V usage is TRBV29-1 and J usage is TRBJ2-1; the match to TRBD2 covers 11 bases. The CDR3 consists of 13 residues. The J segment lost 5 bases and the V segment lost 6 bases, leaving 3 bases of the junction unmatched. Per germline, CDR1 SQVTM and CDR2 ANQGSEA.

Many counts were recorded for this clonotype. The rearrangement uses TRBV30 and TRBJ2-1; D call uncertain. V was cut by 3 bases and J by 4 bases, with 13 bases left in between. CDR1 and CDR2 from the germline V gene are GTSNPN and SVGIG (reference sequence). The CDR3 extends over 14 amino acids. CDR3 protein: CAWRGDTEYNEQFF. CDR3 nucleotides: TGTGCCTGGAGGGGTGACACCGAGTACAATGAGCAGTTCTTC.

This clonotype occurred a few times. V and J are TRBV9 and TRBJ2-1; 7 bases fit TRBD1. This CDR3 has 17 residues. Germline CDR1 is SGDLS and CDR2 is YYNGEE. With 4 bases clipped from V and 8 bases from J, the junction kept 18 bases outside the gene matches. DNA of the CDR3: TGTGCCAGCAGCCCGAGAGAGACAGGGCGAGGAGGATATGAGCAGTTCTTC. This gives the protein CASSPRETGRGGYEQFF.

This clonotype qualifies as medium-sized (0.01 to 0.1%). The chain is built from TRBV6-5 and TRBJ2-3; 12 bases match TRBD2. J lost 5 bases, V lost 7 bases, and 4 bases had no gene match. The CDR3 is made up of 14 amino acids. In germline, CDR1 is MNHEY, CDR2 SVGAGI. The CDR3 loop is CASTLAGGGDTQYF. The CDR3 DNA follows: TGTGCCAGCACTCTAGCGGGAGGGGGAGATACGCAGTATTTT.

At least ten counts were recorded for this clonotype. For the CDR3, the DNA is TGTGCCACTAGCGTGGGAAATACGCAGTATTTT. Its translation: CATSVGNTQYF. V and J are TRBV19 and TRBJ2-3; TRBD2 might be the D (6 bases). Germline assignment: CDR1 LNHDA and CDR2 SQIVND (reference sequence). Between the trimmed V and J ends, which lost 10 bases and 7 bases, there was a span of 12 bases. CDR3 size: 11 residues.

This clonotype has ten or more counts. The chain uses TRBV29-1 and TRBJ2-1, with 10 nucleotides matching TRBD2. Germline trimming cut 5 bases from V and 9 bases from J; bases unmatched to any gene: 13. The CDR3 extends over 15 amino acids. CDR1 and CDR2 from the germline V gene are SQVTM and ANQGSEA. In DNA, the CDR3 is TGCAGCGTTAAGGCCCTAGCGGGAGAGGGTAGTGAGCAGTTCTTC. It codes for CSVKALAGEGSEQFF.

Ten or more counts support this clonotype. The V call is TRBV19, the J call TRBJ2-7; maybe TRBD2 (6 bases). This CDR3 spans 15 amino acids. Trimming left V 5 bases short and J 2 bases short, with 16 bases between. The germline CDR1 and CDR2 sequences are LNHDA and SQIVND (reference sequence). Here the CDR3 DNA reads TGTGCCAGTAGTCCGGGGGACTTTGGAGCCTACGAGCAGTACTTC. It is translated as CASSPGDFGAYEQYF.